This T cell receptor beta chain was sequenced during a study of prognosis after radiotherapy for stage I lung cancer. Study summary: Patients (approximately 13 men, about 6 women) were aged about 50 to 84, median approximately 77 years. Tumor type comprised squamous cell carcinoma in 6 or 7 patients and adenocarcinoma in under 15.

V dropped 6 bases and J dropped 9; count of bases not matched to a gene: 24. This CDR3 is built from 21 residues. Per germline, CDR1 MNHEY and CDR2 SVGEGT. From genomic DNA, two-round multiplex PCR was used to amplify TCR beta CDR3. TRBV and TRBJ genes each had their own specific primers in first-round PCR. Each CDR3 protein is one row after TCRdb ran MiXCR on the multiplex PCR reads. Here the sample spans tens of thousands of distinct CDR3 sequences, around a quarter being singletons. The table lists this clonotype with a few counts. This may be a read error, as it is one base from a much larger clone.

The receptor's source is a donor aged 50 or older with non-small cell lung cancer. The V call is TRBV6-2 or TRBV6-3, the J call TRBJ2-3; 16 bases match TRBD2. The sequencing used PBMCs, collected before or after stereotactic body radiation therapy (not recorded which). CDR3 protein: CASRAGATGTSGGARSGTQYF. The CDR3 coding sequence is TGTGCCAGCAGGGCAGGGGCGACCGGGACTAGCGGGGGGGCCCGATCTGGCACGCAGTATTTT.